This T cell receptor (beta chain) was documented in a study of CD8 T cells in ankylosing spondylitis. Quantitative 5'-RACE with molecular barcodes was used to make the TCR beta libraries. TCRdb re-called the 5' RACE reads through MiXCR, storing one row per CDR3 protein. The data contain around 23,000 distinct CDR3 sequences, roughly 17% of them singletons. This clonotype has a single count. The antigen remains unidentified. A read error may be the cause here, since a much bigger clone is one base away. The study's findings and limits: Relatively scarce in peripheral blood, disease-linked clones were CD8+.

Per the germline V gene, CDR1 is SQVTM and CDR2 is ANQGSEA. V was trimmed by 1 base and J by 8 bases, leaving 15 bases between them. The CDR3 contains 14 residues. The clonotype comes from a male donor with ankylosing spondylitis or in good health (not recorded which). This chain connects TRBV29-1 to TRBJ2-1, with D possibly being TRBD1 or TRBD2 (5 bases each). Sample: blood. CDR3 coding DNA: TGCAGCGTTGAAGCGGGGCTTGGTCCCCATGAGCAGTTCTTC. Translated: CSVEAGLGPHEQFF.